This is a list of T cell receptor beta chains from one sample in a study of blood T cell repertoires in COVID-19. Only in-frame clones appear in the TCRdb table, and some are missing; sequencing was by immunoSEQ multiplex PCR. This repertoire shows a few hundred thousand clones, about nine tenths found once; its top ten account for under 2.5%. Sequenced input: peripheral blood. Receptors originate from a man between 45 and 60 years old with acute or convalescent COVID-19. Both conserved end residues are part of each CDR3. A D gene is named only where the DNA matches it firmly. Part of the rows lack a size; the others show once, few, many or a class for expanded clones.

>TRBV14|TRBD1|TRBJ1-5|-
TGTGCCAGCAGGCGTACACCGGGACAGGAAGGGGGCCAGCCCCAGCATTTT
CASRRTPGQEGGQPQHF
>TRBV18|TRBD1|TRBJ1-5|once
TGTGCCAGCTCAGAGGGGGCCCCCGTAAACAATCAGCCCCAGCATTTT
CASSEGAPVNNQPQHF
>TRBV28|TRBD1|TRBJ2-7|once
TGTGCCAGCAGTAGACAGGGTAGCTCCTACGAGCAGTACTTC
CASSRQGSSYEQYF
>TRBV9|-|TRBJ1-2|-
TGTGCCAGCGCTGAGAGGGGAGGCGGACTAAACTATGGCTACACCTTC
CASAERGGGLNYGYTF
>TRBV18|-|TRBJ1-1|-
TGTGCCAGCTCACCACTGATGGTTTACTCGAACACTGAAGCTTTCTTT
CASSPLMVYSNTEAFF
>TRBV7-9|-|TRBJ1-2|-
TGTGCCAGCAGCTTGGATACCGGAGCGAACTATGGCTACACCTTC
CASSLDTGANYGYTF
>TRBV13|-|TRBJ2-1|-
TGTGCCAGCAGCGGGGACACACTATACAATGAGCAGTTCTTC
CASSGDTLYNEQFF
>TRBV5-1|TRBD1|TRBJ1-1|-
TGCGCCAGCAGCTCCGTCGGGACAGGGGTGGGCACTGAAGCTTTCTTT
CASSSVGTGVGTEAFF
>TRBV19|TRBD2|TRBJ2-3|-
TGTGCCAGTAAGTCTGGCGGGGGGGCAACAGATACGCAGTATTTT
CASKSGGGATDTQYF
>TRBV18|-|TRBJ1-5|-
TGTGCCAGCTCACCACTGGAACAGGGATTCGATCAGCCCCAGCATTTT
CASSPLEQGFDQPQHF
>TRBV19|-|TRBJ1-6|-
TGTGCCAGTAGTATAGAAGTTGGTGTCAGAATTAATTCACCCCTCCACTTT
CASSIEVGVRINSPLHF
>TRBV3-1/TRBV3-2|-|TRBJ1-1|-
TGTGCCAGCAGCCAAGATCTTCCCGGGAGTGGAGCTGAAGCTTTCTTT
CASSQDLPGSGAEAFF
>TRBV19|TRBD2|TRBJ2-1|once
TGTGCCAGTAGTGGGCTCCGGGGGGGCGCCTACAATGAGCAGTTCTTC
CASSGLRGGAYNEQFF
>TRBV12-3/TRBV12-4|-|TRBJ2-7|-
TGTGCCAGCAGTTTAGGGGACAACTACGAGCAGTACTTC
CASSLGDNYEQYF
>TRBV28|TRBD1|TRBJ1-5|-
TGTGCCAGCAGACCGGGACAGGGGGGAAATCAGCCCCAGCATTTT
CASRPGQGGNQPQHF
>TRBV7-9|TRBD1|TRBJ1-6|few
TGTGCCAGCAGCTTCGGGACAGGGTGGTCACCCCTCCACTTT
CASSFGTGWSPLHF
>TRBV29-1|-|TRBJ1-1|-
TGCAGCGTTGTGGGGCCGGGGGGCACTGAAGCTTTCTTT
CSVVGPGGTEAFF
>TRBV9|TRBD1|TRBJ1-2|-
TGTGCCAGCAGCCTAGGGACAGCGATTGGCTACACCTTC
CASSLGTAIGYTF
>TRBV19|-|TRBJ2-7|-
TGTGCCAGTAGTCCGGACAGTTCCTACGAGCAGTACTTC
CASSPDSSYEQYF
>TRBV6-6|TRBD1|TRBJ2-5|-
TGTGCCAGCAGGAGTTCAGGGGGCTGGGAGACCCAGTACTTC
CASRSSGGWETQYF
>TRBV6-5|-|TRBJ2-5|-
TGTGCCAGCAGTTACACACACCTAGAGACCCAGTACTTC
CASSYTHLETQYF
>TRBV7-9|TRBD1|TRBJ1-2|-
TGTGCCAGCAGCTCTCCAGGGGGAGGCTACACCTTC
CASSSPGGGYTF
>TRBV24-1|-|TRBJ2-3|-
TGTGCCACCAGTGATGGGCTACCGCCAGATACGCAGTATTTT
CATSDGLPPDTQYF
>TRBV28|-|TRBJ2-7|-
TGTGCCAGCAGTCAACAAGTTCACTACGAGCAGTACTTC
CASSQQVHYEQYF
>TRBV2|-|TRBJ2-2|-
TGTGCCAGCAGTGAAGGGTCAGGGGCAACCGGGGAGCTGTTTTTT
CASSEGSGATGELFF
>TRBV4-2|-|TRBJ1-1|few
TGTGCCAGCAGCCAAGGCCAAATGGGAGACACTGAAGCTTTCTTT
CASSQGQMGDTEAFF